This T cell receptor beta chain was obtained from a study of shared clonotypes between healthy human individuals. The study, taken as a whole, reports: Of the naive CD4 clonotypes, around 5% were shared across a few donors. It was only blood that was sampled, and tissue repertoires likely differ. Some clonotypes were shared by all four sorted-subset donors, while others were not shared. The non-shared ones had lower generation probabilities than the shared ones.

Here immunoSEQ multiplex PCR was the method, and the copy in TCRdb shows in-frame clones only, minus some. The sample has hundreds of thousands of clones; around three quarters are singletons. The germline V and J ends were trimmed by 4 bases and 8 bases, with 12 bases remaining between them. This CDR3 contains 13 residues. Germline V gene data show CDR1 as SGHDT and CDR2 as YYEEEE. It was into CD45RA+ naive and CD45RA-negative memory subsets that the CD4+ cells were split. On this clone: Its cognate antigen is unknown.

This chain connects TRBV5-6 to TRBJ1-4; perhaps TRBD1 as D (5 bases). Sequenced: memory CD4+ T cells sorted from blood. Documented subset: CD45RA-negative fraction. This TCR came from a woman aged 30 to 39 in good health. CDR3 in DNA: TGTGCCAGCAGCGGAACAGGCGGGGAAAAACTGTTTTTT. It encodes CASSGTGGEKLFF. The variable domain in full, completed from reference TRBV5-6 and TRBJ1-4, reads DAGVTQSPTHLIKTRGQQVTLRCSPKSGHDTVSWYQQALGQGPQFIFQYYEEEERQRGNFPDRFSGHQFPNYSSELNVNALLLGDSALYLCASSGTGGEKLFFGSGTQLSVL.